This entry features one T cell receptor (beta chain) sequence. The antigen is undetermined. This record belongs to a study of cytomegalovirus exposure and HLA in healthy donors. Study-level results: In terms of immune exposure information, only CMV serostatus was available. TCR beta V- and J-gene trimming was later associated with a missense DCLRE1C variant.

The CDR3 is made up of 15 amino acids. Trimming cost V 4 bases and J 0 bases, with 11 bases left between them. Germline assignment: CDR1 SGHRS and CDR2 YFSETQ. Researchers ran the PCR with 60 Vbeta and 13 Jbeta primers. Clones were sequenced by immunoSEQ multiplex PCR, and TCRdb holds only the in-frame ones, with some missing. The sample holds roughly 200,000 clones, about 86% seen once. This TCR was sampled from a woman aged 25 to 45 in good health and CMV-seronegative. Specimen: PBMCs. The V call is TRBV5-1, the J call TRBJ1-3; D ambiguous. The CDR3 region has the DNA TGCGCCAGCAGCCCAACCACTCACTCTGGAAACACCATATATTTT. Translated, it gives CASSPTTHSGNTIYF.